One T cell receptor (beta chain) is described in this entry. Its antigen is unidentified. From the RT-PCR reads, TCRdb called clonotypes with MiXCR, one entry per CDR3 protein. The top ten hold roughly 10% of the sample, which has a few hundred thousand distinct CDR3 sequences, 21% seen once. The CDR3 is made up of 18 amino acids. This sample was taken from a study of response to subunit inactivated influenza vaccine. Points from the study as a whole: Authors suggested few new T cells are recruited by each seasonal influenza vaccination.

The material was PBMCs from blood, obtained approximately 20 months after vaccination. This TCR came from a man aged 50-75 years who received an inactivated influenza vaccine. The V call is TRBV21-1, the J call TRBJ2-5; no DNA check was done on the table's D call, TRBD1. TRBV21-1 is a documented pseudogene. The CDR3 DNA is TGTGCCAGCAGCAAAGTTGAACATCACAGGGTTGCCTATGAGACCCAGTACTTC. Protein: CASSKVEHHRVAYETQYF.